This T cell receptor (beta chain) was found in a study of blood T cell repertoires in COVID-19. Across the study: Acute and convalescent COVID-19 samples came from the United States, Italy and Spain. PBMCs, B-cell-depleted T cells, or T cells provided the cDNA or gDNA that made up the material.

Trimming took 0 bases from V and 1 from J; bases not matched to a gene: 2. CDR1 is MGHRA, CDR2 YSYEKL, per germline. The CDR3 extends over 16 amino acids. Original data processing: Using reference gene primer amplification, nucleated cell counts were estimated. Repertoires were generated with immunoSEQ multiplex PCR, while TCRdb's copy carries only in-frame clones and drops some. The D gene and trimming were derived from the DNA, and the V and J assignments and clone size from that table. This table has approximately 76,000 clones, roughly nine tenths appearing once. The TCR comes from an older man in a cohort sampled during active COVID-19. What was sequenced was peripheral blood. J is TRBJ2-2 and V is TRBV4-1; TRBD2 matches 7 bases. This CDR3 reads CASSQEQRGNTGELFF. The CDR3 DNA sequence: TGCGCCAGCAGCCAAGAACAGCGGGGGAACACCGGGGAGCTGTTTTTT.